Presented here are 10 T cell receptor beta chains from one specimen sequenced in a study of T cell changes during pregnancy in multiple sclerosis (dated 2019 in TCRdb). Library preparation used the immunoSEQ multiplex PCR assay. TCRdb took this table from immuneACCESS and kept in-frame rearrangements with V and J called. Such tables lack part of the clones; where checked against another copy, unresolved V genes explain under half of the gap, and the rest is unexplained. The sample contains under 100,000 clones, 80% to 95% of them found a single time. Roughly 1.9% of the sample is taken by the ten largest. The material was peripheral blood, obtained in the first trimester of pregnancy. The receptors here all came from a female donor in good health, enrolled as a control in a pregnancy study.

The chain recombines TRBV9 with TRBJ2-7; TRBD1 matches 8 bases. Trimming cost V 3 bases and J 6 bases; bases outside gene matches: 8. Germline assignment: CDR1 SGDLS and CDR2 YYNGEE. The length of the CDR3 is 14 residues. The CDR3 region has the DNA TGTGCCAGCAGCGGTATATACGACAGGGGCGAGCAGTACTTC. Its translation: CASSGIYDRGEQYF.

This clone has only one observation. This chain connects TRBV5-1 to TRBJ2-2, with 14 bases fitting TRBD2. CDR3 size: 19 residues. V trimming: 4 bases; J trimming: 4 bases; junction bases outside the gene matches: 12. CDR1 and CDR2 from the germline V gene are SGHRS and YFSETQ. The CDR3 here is CASSTGTSGRRRLTGELFF. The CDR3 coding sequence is TGCGCCAGCAGCACCGGGACTAGCGGGAGACGCCGGCTCACCGGGGAGCTGTTTTTT.

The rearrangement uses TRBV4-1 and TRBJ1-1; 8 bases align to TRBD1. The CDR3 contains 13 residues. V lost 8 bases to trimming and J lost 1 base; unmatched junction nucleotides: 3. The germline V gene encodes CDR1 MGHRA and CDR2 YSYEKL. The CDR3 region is CASAGQGNTEAFF. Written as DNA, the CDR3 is TGCGCCAGCGCCGGACAGGGGAACACTGAAGCTTTCTTT.

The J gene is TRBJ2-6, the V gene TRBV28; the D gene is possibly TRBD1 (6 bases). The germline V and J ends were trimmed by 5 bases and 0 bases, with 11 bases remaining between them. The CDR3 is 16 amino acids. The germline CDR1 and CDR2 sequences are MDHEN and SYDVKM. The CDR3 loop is CASSTQGASGANVLTF. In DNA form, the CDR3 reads TGTGCCAGCAGTACACAGGGAGCCTCTGGGGCCAACGTCCTGACTTTC.

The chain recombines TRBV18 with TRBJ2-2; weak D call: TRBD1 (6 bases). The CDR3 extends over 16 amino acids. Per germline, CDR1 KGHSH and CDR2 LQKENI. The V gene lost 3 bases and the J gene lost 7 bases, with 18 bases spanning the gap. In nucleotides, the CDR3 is TGTGCCAGCTCACCGGGACACGGCAGGGTAGGCGGGGAGCTGTTTTTT. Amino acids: CASSPGHGRVGGELFF.

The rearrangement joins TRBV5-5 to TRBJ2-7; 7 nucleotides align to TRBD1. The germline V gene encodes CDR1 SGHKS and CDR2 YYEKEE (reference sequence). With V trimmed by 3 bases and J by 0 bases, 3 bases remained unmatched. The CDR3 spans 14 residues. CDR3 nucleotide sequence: TGTGCCAGCAGCTCCCGGGACAGCTCCTACGAGCAGTACTTC. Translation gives CASSSRDSSYEQYF. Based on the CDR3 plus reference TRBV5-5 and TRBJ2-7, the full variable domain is DAGVTQSPTHLIKTRGQQVTLRCSPISGHKSVSWYQQVLGQGPQFIFQYYEKEERGRGNFPDRFSARQFPNYSSELNVNALLLGDSALYLCASSSRDSSYEQYFGPGTRLTVT.

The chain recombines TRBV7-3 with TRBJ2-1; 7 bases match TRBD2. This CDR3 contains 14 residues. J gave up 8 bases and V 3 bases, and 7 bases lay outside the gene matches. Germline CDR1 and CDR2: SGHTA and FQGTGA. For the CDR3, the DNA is TGTGCCAGCAGCTTCGCCGGACTAGTTGATGAGCAGTTCTTC. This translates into CASSFAGLVDEQFF. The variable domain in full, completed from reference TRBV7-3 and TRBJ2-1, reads GAGVSQTPSNKVTEKGKYVELRCDPISGHTALYWYRQSLGQGPEFLIYFQGTGAADDSGLPNDRFFAVRPEGSVSTLKIQRTERGDSAVYLCASSFAGLVDEQFFGPGTRLTVL.

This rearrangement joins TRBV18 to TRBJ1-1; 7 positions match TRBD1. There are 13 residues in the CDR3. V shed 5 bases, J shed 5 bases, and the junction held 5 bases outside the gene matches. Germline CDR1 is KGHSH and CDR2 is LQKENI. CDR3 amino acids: CASSEQGKTEAFF. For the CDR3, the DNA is TGTGCCAGCTCAGAACAGGGGAAAACTGAAGCTTTCTTT.

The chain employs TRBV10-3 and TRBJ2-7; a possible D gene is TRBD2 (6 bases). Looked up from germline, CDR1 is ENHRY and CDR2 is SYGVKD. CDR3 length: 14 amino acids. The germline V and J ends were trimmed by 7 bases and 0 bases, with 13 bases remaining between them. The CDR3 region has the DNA TGTGCCATCACCCCATCCGGGAGCTCCTACGAGCAGTACTTC. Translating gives CAITPSGSSYEQYF.

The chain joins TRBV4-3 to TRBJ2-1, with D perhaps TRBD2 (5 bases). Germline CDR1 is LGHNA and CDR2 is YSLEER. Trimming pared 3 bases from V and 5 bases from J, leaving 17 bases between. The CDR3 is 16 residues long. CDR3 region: CASSQTPWASNNEQFF. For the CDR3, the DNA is TGCGCCAGCAGCCAGACCCCCTGGGCTAGCAACAATGAGCAGTTCTTC.